This T cell receptor beta chain stems from a study of T cell clones after liver transplantation. V was clipped by 5 bases and J by 9 bases, with 19 bases between them. CDR1 SGHTA and CDR2 FQGNSA come from the germline V gene. The length of the CDR3 is 14 residues. Regarding this clone: Its antigen remains unidentified.

Overall study findings and caveats: Rather than being deleted, graft donor-reactive T cells may have moved into the graft. The donor-reactive repertoire was only partly measurable in two subjects, lacking donor cells. Compared with third party-reactive sequences, donor-reactive ones declined more, independent of withdrawal success.

Libraries were prepared by immunoSEQ multiplex PCR; TCRdb keeps only in-frame clonotypes and omits some of them. Of about 76,000 clones listed, approximately 82% were seen once; the top ten hold over 2.5%. V gene TRBV7-2 combines with J gene TRBJ2-5; a weak D match, TRBD2 (5 bases). The clonotype comes from a human patient who received a liver transplant. Some T cells may be supplied by the graft donor. Here the sequenced sample was CD4+ T cells from blood, taken at the 22-month timepoint. The CDR3 DNA is TGTGCCAGCAGCCTAGGTGGCCGGGGTGGGCCCCAGTACTTC. The encoded protein is CASSLGGRGGPQYF.